This is a list of T cell receptor beta chains from one sample in a study of shared clonotypes between healthy human individuals. TCRdb's copy holds only in-frame clones and misses some; the assay was immunoSEQ multiplex PCR. Of nearly 750,000 clones listed, 72% are singletons. Sequenced material: memory CD4+ T cells sorted from blood. Source of these receptors: a woman aged 25 to 45 in good health. The CDR3 runs from the conserved cysteine through the conserved F or W. Fields, in order: J gene, D gene, clone size, V gene, CDR3 DNA, CDR3 protein. A D gene is named only where the DNA matches it firmly. Some rows mark clone size as missing; the rest say once, few, many or name a class of expanded clone.

TRBJ2-7	.	.	TRBV10-3	TGTGCCATCAGCTCCTCTGGGAAACCCTACGAGCAGTACTTC	CAISSSGKPYEQYF
TRBJ2-5	.	once	TRBV30	TGTGCCTGGAGTGTAGAGACCCAGTACTTC	CAWSVETQYF
TRBJ2-7	TRBD1	once	TRBV5-6	TGTGCCAGCAGCTTTGCCCGGGACAGGGGGTACTACGAGCAGTACTTC	CASSFARDRGYYEQYF
TRBJ1-3	.	.	TRBV5-1	TGCGCCAGCAGCGGGGGCGCCTCTGGAAACACCATATATTTT	CASSGGASGNTIYF
TRBJ2-2	TRBD2	.	TRBV6-1	TGTGCCAGCAGGCGGGAGGTCCCGAACACCGGGGAGCTGTTTTTT	CASRREVPNTGELFF
TRBJ1-2	.	few	TRBV28	TGTGCCAGCAGCAACGCGCCGGACAGCTCGGGTGGCTACACCTTC	CASSNAPDSSGGYTF
TRBJ2-1	.	.	TRBV6-5	TGTGCCAGCAGTTACTACAGGGAACATGAGCAGTTCTTC	CASSYYREHEQFF
TRBJ1-2	.	.	TRBV7-9	TGTGCCAGCAGCCCGGGCAGTAACTATGGCTACACCTTC	CASSPGSNYGYTF
TRBJ1-1	.	.	TRBV7-9	TGTGCCAGCAGCTTGTCACTTCTGGGGACGGGAGCTTTCTTT	CASSLSLLGTGAFF
TRBJ2-5	.	.	TRBV19	TGTGCCAGTAGTACCGACAGTCAAGAGACCCAGTACTTC	CASSTDSQETQYF
TRBJ2-2	TRBD1	.	TRBV5-1	TGCGCCAGCAGCTTGCGCTCAGGGGGCGACACCGGGGAGCTGTTTTTT	CASSLRSGGDTGELFF
TRBJ2-7	.	.	TRBV2	TGTGCCATCAGGAGCAACTACGAGCAGTACTTC	CAIRSNYEQYF
TRBJ1-2	.	.	TRBV5-6	TGTGCCAGCAGCCATTACCAACAGGGAATGATCTTGAGTGGCTACACCTTC	CASSHYQQGMILSGYTF
TRBJ2-6	.	.	TRBV5-6	TGTGCCAGCAGCTTTTCTGGGGTCCGCTCTGGGGCCAACGTCCTGACTTTC	CASSFSGVRSGANVLTF
TRBJ2-3	TRBD2	many	TRBV28	TGTGCCAGCAATCTAGCGGGAGGCTTGGATACGCAGTATTTT	CASNLAGGLDTQYF
TRBJ2-1	.	.	TRBV30	TGTGCCTGGGGGACATTCTCCTACAATGAGCAGTTCTTC	CAWGTFSYNEQFF
TRBJ1-1	.	once	TRBV6-5	TGTGCCAGCAGTTCCCCCTCTGGATACGGAGCTTTCTTT	CASSSPSGYGAFF
TRBJ2-1	TRBD2	.	TRBV5-1	TGCGCCAGCAGTGTCTCTAGCGGAAGCTACAATGAGCAGTTCTTC	CASSVSSGSYNEQFF
TRBJ2-5	TRBD2	.	TRBV7-2	TGTGCCAGCACTCCGGGACTAGGGCGCCAAGAGACCCAGTACTTC	CASTPGLGRQETQYF
TRBJ2-5	TRBD2	once	TRBV6-1	TGTGCCAGCAGTGAGGCGGGAGATGAGACCCAGTACTTC	CASSEAGDETQYF
TRBJ2-7	TRBD1	.	TRBV29-1	TGCAGCGTTGCAAGACAGGGCATATCTACTGACTACGAGCAGTACTTC	CSVARQGISTDYEQYF
TRBJ2-1	TRBD2	.	TRBV7-2	TGTGCCAGCAGCTTAAACGCCTTAGCGGGAGGGAAGCAGTTCTTC	CASSLNALAGGKQFF
TRBJ1-1	.	.	TRBV5-1	TGCGCCAGCAGCTTGATTTTGACAGCCAACCAACCGAACACTGAAGCTTTCTTT	CASSLILTANQPNTEAFF
TRBJ2-3	TRBD1	.	TRBV5-1	TGCGCCAGCAGCATGGGACAGGGCCCAGGGACAGATACGCAGTATTTT	CASSMGQGPGTDTQYF
TRBJ2-1	.	few	TRBV7-8	TGTGCCAGCAGCTTAAGCGGTCGGTCCTACAATGAGCAGTTCTTC	CASSLSGRSYNEQFF
TRBJ2-4	.	.	TRBV29-1	TGCAGCGTGGGGTCGGACGGAAACATTCAGTACTTC	CSVGSDGNIQYF
TRBJ2-1	TRBD2	.	TRBV10-2	TGCGCCAGCAGGATTTTTCTGCGGGAGACCGGGAATGAGCAGTTCTTC	CASRIFLRETGNEQFF
TRBJ2-1	.	.	TRBV5-1	TGCGCCAGCAGCCTAGACGCGAGCTCCTACAATGAGCAGTTCTTC	CASSLDASSYNEQFF
TRBJ1-4	TRBD1	.	TRBV18	TGTGCCAGCTCACCACAGACAGGGGTAAACGAAAAACTGTTTTTT	CASSPQTGVNEKLFF
TRBJ2-7	TRBD1	.	TRBV19	TGTGCCAGTAGTACGACAGGGATGGGCAACGAGCAGTACTTC	CASSTTGMGNEQYF
TRBJ2-2	TRBD2	.	TRBV11-2	TGTGCCAGCAGCTTAATGGTAGCGGGAGGGCCGCTCACCGGGGAGCTGTTTTTT	CASSLMVAGGPLTGELFF
TRBJ1-1	.	.	TRBV29-1	TGCAGCGTTGGAAGCGTCTCCTTTGAAGCTTTCTTT	CSVGSVSFEAFF